Each of the 32 T cell receptor beta chains below was sequenced from the same sample in a study of blood T cells in healthy people across ages. For the second PCR, which ran for about 7 to 11 cycles, a sample-barcoded 5' primer and a J-beta primer mix were used. Each CDR3 protein gets one entry after TCRdb re-called the 5' RACE reads with MiXCR. This sample has more than 550,000 distinct CDR3 sequences, with about a fifth found just once. Material for sequencing was blood. The receptors here all came from a man in his 70s in good health.

The rearrangement uses TRBV5-6 and TRBJ1-2; 8 nucleotides match TRBD1. Germline trimming cut 4 bases from V and 8 bases from J; bases unmatched to any gene: 7. The V gene's germline CDR1 is SGHDT and CDR2 YYEEEE. CDR3 length: 13 residues. CDR3 in DNA: TGTGCCAGCAGCCAACAGGGGGAAAAGGGCTACACCTTC. Translation gives CASSQQGEKGYTF.

This sequence joins TRBV29-1 and TRBJ1-5, with D hard to call. The CDR3 runs 13 residues. The V end lost 1 base, the J end lost 9 bases, and 13 bases lay between the germline ends. Germline V gene sequence: CDR1 SQVTM, CDR2 ANQGSEA. The CDR3: CSVEAGGRGPQHF. The CDR3 DNA is TGCAGCGTTGAAGCCGGCGGTCGGGGGCCCCAGCATTTT.

This chain joins TRBV24-1 and TRBJ2-3; D is unresolved. Looked up from germline, CDR1 is KGHDR and CDR2 is SFDVKD. Trimming stripped 5 bases from V and 2 bases from J, with 10 bases between. The CDR3 is 14 amino acids. In nucleotides, the CDR3 is TGTGCCACCAGTGTAAACACTTACACAGATACGCAGTATTTT. Translated: CATSVNTYTDTQYF.

The chain uses TRBV5-1 and TRBJ1-1; D remains unclear. The germline V and J ends were trimmed by 0 bases and 0 bases, with 6 bases remaining between them. The CDR3 loop spans 14 amino acids. Germline V gene sequence: CDR1 SGHRS, CDR2 YFSETQ. CDR3 sequence reads: CASSLEYLNTEAFF. CDR3 in DNA: TGCGCCAGCAGCTTGGAGTATCTGAACACTGAAGCTTTCTTT.

This clonotype was detected only a few times. The chain links TRBV12-5 to TRBJ2-7, with 7 positions matching TRBD2. The last part of the DNA fits TRBJ2-1 better; the J call may be wrong. CDR3 size: 14 residues. Germline V gives CDR1 LGHNT, CDR2 FRNRAP. The DNA of the CDR3 is TGTGCTAGTGGCCAGGCCAAGCGGGGCGGTGAGCAGTTCTTC. This encodes CASGQAKRGGEQFF.

This clonotype has a handful of counts. The chain couples TRBV7-2 to TRBJ2-1; tentatively, D is TRBD2 (5 bases). CDR1 is SGHTA, CDR2 FQGNSA, per germline. Trimming took 2 bases from V and 8 from J, leaving 16 bases between them. The CDR3 has 15 residues. CDR3 nucleotides: TGTGCCAGCAGCTTACCGAGCCTAGCAAAGGATGAGCAGTTCTTC. Translation: CASSLPSLAKDEQFF.

The V call is TRBV20-1, the J call TRBJ2-1; tentative D call: TRBD2 (7 bases). The CDR3 has 16 amino acids. CDR1 DFQATT and CDR2 SNEGSKA come from the germline V gene (reference sequence). Trimming removed 5 bases from V and 5 bases from J, with 22 bases in between. CDR3 in amino acids: CSAPEEGRGTNNEQFF. DNA of the CDR3: TGCAGTGCTCCCGAGGAGGGGCGGGGGACAAACAATGAGCAGTTCTTC.

This clonotype was counted a few times. This rearrangement joins TRBV7-6 to TRBJ2-5; 9 nucleotides match TRBD1. The DNA end lines up better with TRBJ2-7; the J call may be wrong. Per the germline V gene, CDR1 is SGHVS and CDR2 is FNYEAQ. The CDR3 extends over 14 amino acids. The CDR3 is CASSVTGGAYEQYF. CDR3 nucleotide sequence: TGTGCCAGCAGCGTGACAGGGGGAGCCTACGAGCAGTACTTC.

This clonotype is a singleton in its sample. This chain connects TRBV2 to TRBJ2-5; TRBD2 matches 11 bases. The closer fit of TRBJ2-1 to the DNA end suggests the J call may be wrong. The CDR3 sequence is 16 residues long. CDR1 is SNHLY and CDR2 is FYNNEI in the germline V gene. For the CDR3, the DNA is TGTGCCAGCCGGCCTGGGGGGACTAGCGGCCTCAATGAGCAGTTCTTC. The encoded protein is CASRPGGTSGLNEQFF.

In its sample, this clonotype was seen a few times. The chain carries TRBV28 and TRBJ2-5, with 12 bases aligning to TRBD2. The end of the DNA is better explained by TRBJ2-1, so the J call may be wrong. The germline gives CDR1 MDHEN, CDR2 SYDVKM. The CDR3 has 17 amino acids. The CDR3 nucleotides read TGTGCCAGCAGTTTATGGATCACTAGCGGGGGGCCGAATGAGCAGTTCTTC. Amino acids: CASSLWITSGGPNEQFF.

This clonotype showed up just a few times. J is TRBJ2-1 and V is TRBV20-1; D is possibly TRBD2 (5 bases). Germline V gene sequence: CDR1 DFQATT, CDR2 SNEGSKA (reference sequence). The CDR3 is 11 amino acids. V gave up 5 bases and J gave up 9 bases, with 11 bases separating them. The CDR3 nucleotides are TGCAGTGCTGGTGCCGGGATTGAGCAGTTCTTC. It specifies CSAGAGIEQFF.

This clonotype was detected once. The chain combines TRBV4-1 with TRBJ2-3; the D gene is possibly TRBD2 (6 bases). Trimming left V 2 bases short and J 4 bases short, with 7 bases between. The CDR3 runs to 13 residues. Germline assignment: CDR1 MGHRA and CDR2 YSYEKL. CDR3 region: CASSQKRADTQYF. CDR3 coding DNA: TGCGCCAGCAGCCAAAAGCGGGCAGATACGCAGTATTTT.

This clonotype was counted only a few times. The chain links TRBV5-1 to TRBJ2-1; D tentatively fits TRBD1 or TRBD2 (6 bases each). The CDR3 spans 15 residues. Trimming shortened V by 5 bases and J by 8 bases, and 20 bases separated the two germline ends. Per germline, CDR1 SGHRS and CDR2 YFSETQ. In DNA form, the CDR3 reads TGCGCCAGCAGTAGTCTAGGGACCGGGGGCTATGAGCAGTTCTTC. Protein product: CASSSLGTGGYEQFF. Complete variable domain (other parts from reference TRBV5-1 and TRBJ2-1): KAGVTQTPRYLIKTRGQQVTLSCSPISGHRSVSWYQQTPGQGLQFLFEYFSETQRNKGNFPGRFSGRQFSNSRSEMNVSTLELGDSALYLCASSSLGTGGYEQFFGPGTRLTVL.

V usage is TRBV19 and J usage is TRBJ1-4; D unresolved. The CDR3 covers 13 residues. Between the trimmed V and J ends, which lost 6 bases and 7 bases, there was a span of 12 bases. The V gene's germline CDR1 is LNHDA and CDR2 SQIVND (reference sequence). The CDR3 is CASRAPSGEKLFF. For the CDR3, the DNA is TGTGCCAGTAGAGCCCCCTCCGGTGAAAAACTGTTTTTT. The full variable domain, with the rest looked up from reference TRBV19 and TRBJ1-4, is DGGITQSPKYLFRKEGQNVTLSCEQNLNHDAMYWYRQDPGQGLRLIYYSQIVNDFQKGDIAEGYSVSREKKESFPLTVTSAQKNPTAFYLCASRAPSGEKLFFGSGTQLSVL.

This clonotype was observed a few times. The rearrangement uses TRBV25-1 and TRBJ2-7; maybe TRBD1 (6 bases). Germline V gene lookup returns CDR1 MGHDK and CDR2 SYGVNS. Trimming pared 5 bases from V and 4 bases from J, leaving 12 bases between. CDR3 length: 13 amino acids. CDR3 sequence: CASSKQGGYEQYF. CDR3 in DNA: TGTGCCAGCAGTAAACAGGGTGGGTACGAGCAGTACTTC.

DNA of the CDR3: TGTGCCAGCAGCTCAACAGGGGGCGTCGACACTGAAGCTTTCTTT. Its translation: CASSSTGGVDTEAFF. The rearrangement links TRBV28 to TRBJ1-1; 9 positions agree with TRBD1. Germline V gene lookup returns CDR1 MDHEN and CDR2 SYDVKM. After removal of 6 bases from V and 3 bases from J, the junction contained 8 bases not matched to a gene. The CDR3 is 15 amino acids.

CDR3 in amino acids: CASRDRTGGTDTQYF. CDR3 nucleotides: TGTGCCAGCAGGGACAGGACAGGGGGCACAGATACGCAGTATTTT. The V call is TRBV6-6, the J call TRBJ2-3; 9 bases are a match to TRBD1. CDR3 size: 15 residues. Germline V CDR1 and CDR2: MNHNY, SVGAGI (reference sequence). The V gene end was trimmed by 6 bases and the J gene end by 1 base; junction bases not matched to a gene: 5.

This clonotype was counted at least ten times. V gene TRBV10-3 combines with J gene TRBJ1-2, with D uncertain. Per the germline V gene, CDR1 is ENHRY and CDR2 is SYGVKD. V was pared by 0 bases and J by 0 bases, with 14 bases between. This CDR3 region has 17 residues. The CDR3, as DNA: TGTGCCATCAGTGAGTCGAGGGTTTCGCTTACTAACTATGGCTACACCTTC. It translates to CAISESRVSLTNYGYTF.

The gene calls are TRBV18 and TRBJ1-1; TRBD1 might be the D (5 bases). V lost 8 bases to trimming and J lost 0 bases, with 16 bases between them. The CDR3 runs 15 residues. Germline loops: CDR1 KGHSH, CDR2 LQKENI. CDR3 sequence (DNA): TGTGCCAGCGAGCAAGGTAGGGGCTTGAACACTGAAGCTTTCTTT. Amino acid sequence: CASEQGRGLNTEAFF.

This clonotype appeared a single time. The chain carries TRBV5-6 and TRBJ2-5; the match to TRBD1 covers 9 bases. The J call may be faulty, since TRBJ2-1 better matches the DNA end. CDR1 is SGHDT, CDR2 YYEEEE, per germline. This CDR3 is 14 amino acids long. In nucleotides, the CDR3 is TGTGCCAGCAGCATCGGACAGGGGACGGGTGAGCAGTTCTTC. Its protein is CASSIGQGTGEQFF.

This clonotype has at least ten counts. The CDR3 loop reads CATSSHYNEQFF. CDR3 bases: TGTGCCACCAGCAGCCACTACAATGAGCAGTTCTTC. The V call is TRBV15, the J call TRBJ2-1, with no clear D. CDR3 length: 12 residues. The germline gives CDR1 LNHNV, CDR2 YYDKDF (reference sequence). With 3 bases removed from V and 3 bases from J, the gap between germline ends came to 3 bases.

This clonotype was seen more than once but under ten times. At one boundary the junction diverges from the germline segment, which might be a read error. V and J are TRBV18 and TRBJ1-3; 7 bases are a match to TRBD1. The CDR3 is made up of 19 amino acids. The germline gives CDR1 KGHSH, CDR2 LQKENI. As DNA, the CDR3 is TGCGCCAGCTCACCCCTAGGTTTGGTCAACAGGGGCTCTGGAAACACCATATATTTT. Residues: CASSPLGLVNRGSGNTIYF.

This clonotype was counted between two and nine times. This chain connects TRBV15 to TRBJ2-1, with D tentatively TRBD2 (6 bases). Gene TRBJ2-7 matches the end of the DNA better, so the J call may be wrong. This CDR3 region has 16 residues. The germline gives CDR1 LNHNV, CDR2 YYDKDF (reference sequence). The chain's CDR3 is CATSRDGGRGDYEQYF. CDR3 in DNA: TGTGCCACCAGCAGAGATGGCGGGCGCGGGGACTACGAGCAGTACTTC.

The rearrangement uses TRBV5-1 and TRBJ1-1, with unresolved D. Trimming removed 5 bases at V and 1 base at J, with 9 bases between. The CDR3 is 13 residues long. The V gene's germline CDR1 is SGHRS and CDR2 YFSETQ. The CDR3 DNA sequence: TGCGCCAGCAGAACGACCCAGAACACTGAAGCTTTCTTT. This gives the protein CASRTTQNTEAFF.

This CDR3 reads CASSLMSRGYRTDTQYF. The CDR3 nucleotides are TGTGCCAGCAGCTTAATGTCCAGGGGTTATCGCACAGATACGCAGTATTTT. This sequence joins TRBV7-9 and TRBJ2-3, with D possibly TRBD1 on 6 matching bases. There are 17 residues in the CDR3. Trimming shortened V by 2 bases and J by 1 base, and 16 bases separated the two germline ends. The V gene's germline CDR1 is SEHNR and CDR2 FQNEAQ (reference sequence).

This clonotype was observed many times. This chain connects TRBV27 to TRBJ1-6, with D perhaps TRBD1 (6 bases). The germline gives CDR1 MNHEY, CDR2 SMNVEV (reference sequence). V was trimmed by 3 bases and J by 9 bases, leaving 15 bases between them. This CDR3 contains 15 residues. DNA of the CDR3: TGTGCCAGCAGTTTGATACCTACAGGGCTTTCACCCCTCCACTTT. Its translation: CASSLIPTGLSPLHF.

There are a few counts of this clonotype. The chain has TRBV6-6 and TRBJ2-1; D is ambiguous. The J call could be wrong; TRBJ2-7 is a better fit for the DNA end. This CDR3 spans 15 amino acids. Germline lookup yields CDR1 MNHNY and CDR2 SVGAGI (reference sequence). CDR3 residues: CASSYLKGSVPEQYF. CDR3 bases: TGTGCCAGCAGTTACCTAAAGGGATCGGTTCCCGAGCAGTACTTC.

This clonotype appeared a few times. J is TRBJ2-1 and V is TRBV20-1; the D gene could be TRBD1 or TRBD2 (6 bases each). V lost 5 bases and J 0 bases, leaving 17 bases between the germline ends. Germline CDR1 is DFQATT and CDR2 is SNEGSKA (reference sequence). The CDR3 consists of 16 residues. The CDR3 protein is CSAPGASEGSYNEQFF. The CDR3 DNA follows: TGCAGTGCTCCGGGGGCTAGCGAGGGCTCCTACAATGAGCAGTTCTTC.

The chain is built from TRBV20-1 and TRBJ2-5, with TRBD2 matching over 8 bases. The end of the DNA aligns better with TRBJ2-7, so the J call may be wrong. The CDR3 contains 15 residues. Germline V gene data show CDR1 as DFQATT and CDR2 as SNEGSKA (reference sequence). The CDR3: CSARRSGGPSYEQYF. CDR3 DNA sequence: TGCAGTGCTAGAAGATCGGGGGGGCCCTCCTACGAGCAGTACTTC.

This chain joins TRBV20-1 and TRBJ2-1; 13 bases are shared with TRBD2. With V trimmed by 6 bases and J by 1 base, 12 bases remained unmatched. CDR1 DFQATT and CDR2 SNEGSKA come from the germline V gene (reference sequence). The CDR3 consists of 18 residues. The CDR3 here is CSAPRGLAGSFSYNEQFF. The CDR3 DNA sequence: TGCAGTGCCCCACGGGGACTAGCGGGATCTTTTTCCTACAATGAGCAGTTCTTC.

The rearrangement links TRBV29-1 to TRBJ2-3, with D possibly being TRBD2 (5 bases). This CDR3 comprises 13 residues. Germline assignment: CDR1 SQVTM and CDR2 ANQGSEA. Trimming took 4 bases from V and 6 from J, leaving 14 bases between them. The CDR3 DNA is TGCAGCGTTGCACTAGTTTACACGGATACGCAGTATTTT. This encodes CSVALVYTDTQYF.

The genes are TRBV6-5 and TRBJ1-1, with D hard to call. Germline CDR1 reads MNHEY; CDR2 reads SVGAGI. The CDR3 is 14 residues long. Trimming shortened V by 1 base and J by 1 base, and 7 bases separated the two germline ends. CDR3 bases: TGTGCCAGCAGTTACTTACCATCGAACACTGAAGCTTTCTTT. This sequence encodes CASSYLPSNTEAFF.